These 27 T cell receptor beta chains were sequenced from one sample in a study of cytomegalovirus exposure and HLA in healthy donors (dated by TCRdb to about 2017). The library was prepared using the immunoSEQ multiplex PCR assay. For the multiplex PCR, a mixture combining 60 forward primers for TCR Vbeta segments and 13 reverse primers for TCR Jbeta segments was used. TCRdb's version of the immuneACCESS table is confined to in-frame rearrangements and falls short of the full clone set. An unresolved V gene accounts for under half of the shortfall where checked; the remainder is of unknown origin. The sample contains about 150,000 clones, around four fifths of them found a single time. Around 7.8% of the sample is taken by the ten largest. The sample taken for sequencing was PBMCs. The receptors come from a woman aged 45-65 years in good health and CMV-seropositive.

This chain connects TRBV2 to TRBJ2-3, with 7 bases that match TRBD1. V dropped 2 bases and J dropped 3; count of bases not matched to a gene: 2. This CDR3 has 14 residues. Germline V gene lookup returns CDR1 SNHLY and CDR2 FYNNEI. The CDR3 loop is CASSEQQGTDTQYF. CDR3 coding DNA: TGTGCCAGCAGTGAACAACAGGGGACAGATACGCAGTATTTT. Using reference TRBV2 and TRBJ2-3 for the parts outside the CDR3, the full variable domain is EPEVTQTPSHQVTQMGQEVILRCVPISNHLYFYWYRQILGQKVEFLVSFYNNEISEKSEIFDDQFSVERPDGSNFTLKIRSTKLEDSAMYFCASSEQQGTDTQYFGPGTRLTVL.

V usage is TRBV27 and J usage is TRBJ1-2, with no clear D. CDR1 is MNHEY and CDR2 is SMNVEV in the germline V gene (reference sequence). V lost 2 bases and J 3 bases, leaving 13 bases between the germline ends. The CDR3 contains 15 residues. The CDR3 spells CASSLGPREDYGYTF. As DNA, the CDR3 is TGTGCCAGCAGTTTAGGCCCGAGGGAGGACTATGGCTACACCTTC.

This clone was observed once. V usage is TRBV7-8 and J usage is TRBJ2-7; D is possibly TRBD1 (6 bases). The germline gives CDR1 SGHVS, CDR2 FQNEAQ. Deletions cut 2 bases from V and 4 bases from J, with 9 bases between. This CDR3 has 13 residues. CDR3 loop: CASSLSGEYEQYF. Written as DNA, the CDR3 is TGTGCCAGCAGCTTATCAGGGGAGTACGAGCAGTACTTC.

This chain links TRBV11-2 with TRBJ1-1; D may be TRBD1 (5 bases). This CDR3 contains 14 residues. Looked up from germline, CDR1 is SGHAT and CDR2 is FQNNGV. Between the trimmed V and J ends, which lost 2 bases and 11 bases, there was a span of 18 bases. CDR3 sequence: CASSLIQGAGMAFF. CDR3 DNA: TGTGCCAGCAGCTTAATCCAGGGCGCCGGAATGGCTTTCTTT.

The chain couples TRBV6-5 to TRBJ1-2; D possibly corresponds to TRBD1 (6 bases). The CDR3 consists of 13 residues. CDR1 and CDR2 (germline): MNHEY, SVGAGI. Deletions cut 8 bases from V and 8 bases from J, with 18 bases between. Written as DNA, the CDR3 is TGTGCCAGCGTTGAGGGAGGGGGTGCGGGCTACACCTTC. This sequence encodes CASVEGGGAGYTF.

This chain joins TRBV5-1 and TRBJ2-1; 8 nucleotides agree with TRBD1. V gave up 1 base and J gave up 7 bases; unmatched junction bases: 7. Germline V CDR1 and CDR2: SGHRS, YFSETQ. The CDR3 length is 15 residues. The CDR3 coding sequence is TGCGCCAGCAGCTTGATAACAGGGGGAGAAAATGAGCAGTTCTTC. This gives the protein CASSLITGGENEQFF.

J is TRBJ2-5 and V is TRBV5-1, with 9 bases identical to TRBD2. Looked up from germline, CDR1 is SGHRS and CDR2 is YFSETQ. After removal of 1 base from V and 5 bases from J, the junction contained 6 bases not matched to a gene. The length of the CDR3 is 15 residues. As DNA, the CDR3 is TGCGCCAGCAGCTTGATGGCTAGCGGGGAGGAGACCCAGTACTTC. This translates into CASSLMASGEETQYF. Variable domain in full (rest from reference TRBV5-1 and TRBJ2-5): KAGVTQTPRYLIKTRGQQVTLSCSPISGHRSVSWYQQTPGQGLQFLFEYFSETQRNKGNFPGRFSGRQFSNSRSEMNVSTLELGDSALYLCASSLMASGEETQYFGPGTRLLVL.

The chain employs TRBV6-1 and TRBJ2-7, with 7 bases identical to TRBD1. J lost 3 bases, V lost 4 bases, and 6 bases had no gene match. The CDR3 consists of 14 residues. CDR1 MNHNS and CDR2 SASEGT come from the germline V gene. Here the CDR3 DNA reads TGTGCCAGCAGTGTCGAGACAGGGTACTACGAGCAGTACTTC. Residues: CASSVETGYYEQYF.

The chain has TRBV28 and TRBJ2-2, with a possible D match to TRBD2 (6 bases). The CDR3 covers 12 residues. V was shortened by 4 bases and J by 6 bases, with 6 bases between the two germline ends. The germline V gene encodes CDR1 MDHEN and CDR2 SYDVKM. The CDR3: CASSSGAGELFF. In nucleotides, the CDR3 is TGTGCCAGCAGTTCGGGAGCCGGGGAGCTGTTTTTT. The full variable domain, in which reference TRBV28 and TRBJ2-2 provide the parts outside the CDR3, is DVKVTQSSRYLVKRTGEKVFLECVQDMDHENMFWYRQDPGLGLRLIYFSYDVKMKEKGDIPEGYSVSREKKERFSLILESASTNQTSMYLCASSSGAGELFFGEGSRLTVL.

The CDR3 DNA reads as TGTGCCAGCAGTTTCCAGGCAAGAGAGCAGTTCTTC. It specifies CASSFQAREQFF. This sequence joins TRBV28 and TRBJ2-1, with D unresolved. Per the germline V gene, CDR1 is MDHEN and CDR2 is SYDVKM. This CDR3 is built from 12 residues. V lost 3 bases and J 10 bases, leaving 10 bases between the germline ends. Drawing the rest from reference TRBV28 and TRBJ2-1, the complete variable domain is DVKVTQSSRYLVKRTGEKVFLECVQDMDHENMFWYRQDPGLGLRLIYFSYDVKMKEKGDIPEGYSVSREKKERFSLILESASTNQTSMYLCASSFQAREQFFGPGTRLTVL.

The rearrangement links TRBV19 to TRBJ2-7; 10 nucleotides match TRBD1. CDR3 length equals 14 residues. The V segment lost 5 bases and the J segment 3 bases; nucleotides outside the gene matches: 4. In germline, CDR1 is LNHDA, CDR2 SQIVND (reference sequence). This chain's CDR3 is CASSPRDRGYEQYF. CDR3 nucleotides: TGTGCCAGTAGTCCGCGGGACAGGGGCTACGAGCAGTACTTC. Full variable domain (missing parts from reference TRBV19 and TRBJ2-7): DGGITQSPKYLFRKEGQNVTLSCEQNLNHDAMYWYRQDPGQGLRLIYYSQIVNDFQKGDIAEGYSVSREKKESFPLTVTSAQKNPTAFYLCASSPRDRGYEQYFGPGTRLTVT.

The chain combines TRBV19 with TRBJ1-4, with 7 bases aligning to TRBD1. Trimming took 2 bases from V and 8 from J; bases not matched to a gene: 5. The germline gives CDR1 LNHDA, CDR2 SQIVND (reference sequence). The CDR3 is made up of 14 amino acids. The CDR3 nucleotides read TGTGCCAGTAGTATACGGACAGGCTTCGAAAAACTGTTTTTT. Residues: CASSIRTGFEKLFF.

This clone has a handful of counts. This chain joins TRBV5-5 and TRBJ2-7, with 10 positions matching TRBD2. Unmatched junction bases numbered 12, after V lost 1 base and J lost 2 bases. This CDR3 is built from 18 residues. Germline CDR1 reads SGHKS; CDR2 reads YYEKEE (reference sequence). CDR3 in amino acids: CASSLIGLTSGPPYEQYF. The CDR3, as DNA: TGTGCCAGCAGCTTGATTGGTCTGACTAGCGGGCCCCCCTACGAGCAGTACTTC.

The chain joins TRBV7-6 to TRBJ1-4; TRBD1 is a possible D gene (5 bases). Trimming stripped 1 base from V and 8 bases from J, with 20 bases between. The CDR3 extends over 17 amino acids. CDR1 is SGHVS, CDR2 FNYEAQ, per germline. CDR3 in DNA: TGTGCCAGCAGCTTAGGCCCACTCAGCCAGGGAGGAGAAAAACTGTTTTTT. Amino acid sequence: CASSLGPLSQGGEKLFF.

Of note for this clone: At one of its ends the junction is not consistent with the germline gene, which may arise from a read error. The chain recombines TRBV7-9 with TRBJ1-1; 11 nucleotides align to TRBD1. The CDR3 sequence is 16 residues long. Germline CDR1 reads SEHNR; CDR2 reads FQNEAQ (reference sequence). CDR3 amino acids: CSSSSTDRGRGAGAFF. DNA of the CDR3: TGTTCCAGCAGCTCTACGGACAGGGGGCGAGGGGCGGGTGCTTTCTTT.

V usage is TRBV7-8 and J usage is TRBJ2-5; D remains ambiguous. The germline V gene encodes CDR1 SGHVS and CDR2 FQNEAQ. V was clipped by 4 bases and J by 7 bases, with 16 bases between them. This CDR3 is 14 amino acids long. The CDR3 is CASSYLATLGTQYF. Written as DNA, the CDR3 is TGTGCCAGCAGCTACCTCGCAACGCTAGGGACCCAGTACTTC.

This chain connects TRBV10-2 to TRBJ2-1, with 7 bases lining up with TRBD2. CDR3 size: 16 residues. Unmatched junction bases numbered 6, after V lost 4 bases and J lost 0 bases. Germline lookup yields CDR1 WSHSY and CDR2 SAAADI. The CDR3 DNA reads TGCGCCAGCAGTGGAAGTGGGAGGGTCTCCTACAATGAGCAGTTCTTC. This sequence encodes CASSGSGRVSYNEQFF.

This clone came up a few times. The chain uses TRBV6-1 and TRBJ1-2; D possibly corresponds to TRBD1 (5 bases). This CDR3 comprises 14 residues. The germline V gene encodes CDR1 MNHNS and CDR2 SASEGT. The V end was cut by 8 bases, the J end by 6 bases, with 19 bases between. In nucleotides, the CDR3 is TGTGCCAGCGCTTATCCAGGGAATCTTAATGGCTACACCTTC. Its translation: CASAYPGNLNGYTF.

The gene calls are TRBV30 and TRBJ2-3, with 7 bases aligning to TRBD2. V was clipped by 2 bases and J by 3 bases; unmatched bases: 11. Germline CDR1 and CDR2: GTSNPN and SVGIG (reference sequence). The CDR3 has 16 residues. The CDR3 loop reads CAWSLGLSGVTDTQYF. For the CDR3, the DNA is TGTGCCTGGAGTCTGGGACTCAGCGGGGTTACAGATACGCAGTATTTT. Looking up the rest from reference TRBV30 and TRBJ2-3 gives the full variable domain: SQTIHQWPATLVQPVGSPLSLECTVEGTSNPNLYWYRQAAGRGLQLLFYSVGIGQISSEVPQNLSASRPQDRQFILSSKKLLLSDSGFYLCAWSLGLSGVTDTQYFGPGTRLTVL.

The chain has TRBV19 and TRBJ1-2; D might be TRBD1 (5 bases). The CDR3 is 13 residues long. Germline-derived CDR1 and CDR2 are LNHDA and SQIVND (reference sequence). V dropped 5 bases and J dropped 4 bases, with 11 bases sitting between them. The CDR3 sequence is CASSYDSSYGYTF. CDR3 nucleotides: TGTGCCAGTAGTTACGACAGTTCCTATGGCTACACCTTC.

V is TRBV15 and J is TRBJ1-1; TRBD1 matches 7 bases. The length of the CDR3 is 14 residues. The V and J ends lost 1 base and 1 base, in that order; junction bases with no gene match: 0. Germline V gene lookup returns CDR1 LNHNV and CDR2 YYDKDF (reference sequence). The CDR3 DNA is TGTGCCACCAGCAGAGGGACAGGGAACACTGAAGCTTTCTTT. Translating gives CATSRGTGNTEAFF.

This chain links TRBV6-5 with TRBJ1-3, with 7 bases that match TRBD1. V trimming: 4 bases; J trimming: 3 bases; junction bases outside the gene matches: 9. Germline CDR1 reads MNHEY; CDR2 reads SVGAGI. The CDR3 loop spans 16 amino acids. CDR3 sequence reads: CASSLLTGFLGNTIYF. The CDR3 bases are TGTGCCAGCAGTTTACTGACAGGGTTCCTTGGAAACACCATATATTTT.

V gene TRBV7-9 combines with J gene TRBJ1-1; TRBD1 is a possible D gene (5 bases). Trimming took 2 bases from V and 4 from J, leaving 14 bases between them. The CDR3 extends over 15 amino acids. Per germline, CDR1 SEHNR and CDR2 FQNEAQ (reference sequence). CDR3 sequence (DNA): TGTGCCAGCAGCTTACGCGCAAGCGGGGGCACTGAAGCTTTCTTT. This gives the protein CASSLRASGGTEAFF.

The genes are TRBV6-6 and TRBJ1-4, with D perhaps matching TRBD1 (5 bases). The CDR3 consists of 12 residues. Per the germline V gene, CDR1 is MNHNY and CDR2 is SVGAGI (reference sequence). V gave up 8 bases and J gave up 8 bases, with 12 bases separating them. The CDR3 loop reads CASHRNSEKLFF. DNA for the CDR3: TGTGCCAGCCACAGGAACTCCGAAAAACTGTTTTTT.

This clone was seen more than once but under ten times. The chain is built from TRBV27 and TRBJ1-3; the D is unclear. Trimming left V 2 bases short and J 1 base short, with 6 bases between. Germline CDR1 and CDR2: MNHEY and SMNVEV (reference sequence). The CDR3 consists of 14 residues. Here the CDR3 reads CASSLHGSGNTIYF. CDR3 bases: TGTGCCAGCAGTTTACACGGGTCTGGAAACACCATATATTTT.

This chain links TRBV27 with TRBJ2-3; D not resolved. This CDR3 has 14 amino acids. Germline V gives CDR1 MNHEY, CDR2 SMNVEV (reference sequence). With 6 bases removed from V and 0 bases from J, the gap between germline ends came to 10 bases. This CDR3 reads CASSLIHSTDTQYF. The DNA for the CDR3 is TGTGCCAGCAGCCTAATCCATAGCACAGATACGCAGTATTTT.

The gene calls are TRBV5-1 and TRBJ2-5; tentatively, D is TRBD2 (6 bases). Germline V CDR1 and CDR2: SGHRS, YFSETQ. With 4 bases removed from V and 4 bases from J, the gap between germline ends came to 11 bases. The CDR3 consists of 13 residues. The CDR3 spells CASSNRLGETQYF. The CDR3 region has the DNA TGCGCCAGCAGCAACCGACTAGGAGAGACCCAGTACTTC.